The 2 T cell receptor beta chains reported below all come from one sample, sequenced in a study of T cells of healthy individuals. TCRdb itself ran the 5' RACE reads through MiXCR, one entry per CDR3 protein. The sample records about 53,000 distinct CDR3 sequences, roughly 15% being singletons. These receptors were collected from a human donor in good health.

In regard to this clonotype: A junction end diverges from the germline sequence, so it may reflect a read error. The chain couples TRBV7-8 to TRBJ2-3, with 11 positions matching TRBD2. Germline assignment: CDR1 SGHVS and CDR2 FQNEAQ. This CDR3 contains 16 residues. CDR3 DNA sequence: TGTGTCAGCAGCCAGACAGATAGCGGGAGGGCCGATACGCAGTATTTT. Its protein is CVSSQTDSGRADTQYF. The complete variable domain, with remaining parts taken from reference TRBV7-8 and TRBJ2-3, reads GAGVSQSPRYKVAKRGQDVALRCDPISGHVSLFWYQQALGQGPEFLTYFQNEAQLDKSGLPSDRFFAERPEGSVSTLKIQRTQQEDSAVYLCVSSQTDSGRADTQYFGPGTRLTVL.

This clonotype was counted many times. The chain employs TRBV10-3 and TRBJ1-2, with a possible D match to TRBD1 (5 bases). Germline values: CDR1 ENHRY, CDR2 SYGVKD. The CDR3 totals 11 residues. Trimming cost V 3 bases and J 7 bases, with 6 bases left between them. CDR3 DNA sequence: TGTGCCATCAGTGATGGGGGTGGCTACACCTTC. Residues: CAISDGGGYTF.